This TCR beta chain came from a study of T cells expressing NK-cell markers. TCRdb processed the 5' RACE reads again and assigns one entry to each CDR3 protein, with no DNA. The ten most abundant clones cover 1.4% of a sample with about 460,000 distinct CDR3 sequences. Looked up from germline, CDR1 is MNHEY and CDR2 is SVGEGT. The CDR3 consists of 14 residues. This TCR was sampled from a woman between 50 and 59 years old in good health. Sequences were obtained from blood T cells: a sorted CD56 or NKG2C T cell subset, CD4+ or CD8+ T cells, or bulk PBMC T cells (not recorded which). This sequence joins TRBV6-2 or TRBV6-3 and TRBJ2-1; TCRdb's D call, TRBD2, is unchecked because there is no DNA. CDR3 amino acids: CASSYGTSNNEQFF.